The present T cell receptor beta chain was sequenced within a study of beta chain features in type 1 diabetes. Study results and limitations: The analysis here could not establish whether HLA type shapes TCRB rearrangement.

The V end was cut by 6 bases, the J end by 5 bases, with 11 bases between. The CDR3 extends over 12 amino acids. Germline-derived CDR1 and CDR2 are ENHRY and SYGVKD. A note on this clone: The antigen is undetermined.

The whole isolated RNA underwent reverse transcription, so sequencing captured expressed TCRB transcripts. The method was immunoSEQ multiplex PCR; TCRdb's version includes in-frame clones alone and lacks a portion of them. The data show around 450,000 clones, roughly an eighth seen once. The receptor was isolated from a woman aged 18-30 years in good health. The sequenced sample was naive CD4+ T cells from blood. V and J are TRBV10-3 and TRBJ2-7, with D perhaps matching TRBD1 or TRBD2 (5 bases each). As DNA, the CDR3 is TGTGCCATCAGCCATGGGGGTGACGAGCAGTACTTC. Its translation: CAISHGGDEQYF.